One and the same sample provided the 6 T cell receptor beta chains below, sequenced in a study of CD8 T cells in Susac syndrome. After extraction with the RNeasy kit, roughly 0.5 to 1 ug of the RNA was reverse transcribed using random hexamers. A single record per CDR3 protein comes from TCRdb applying MiXCR to the immunoSEQ multiplex PCR reads. The sample has about 240,000 distinct CDR3 sequences; about 96% are singletons. The specimen sequenced was CD4+ T cells from PBMCs. These receptors all stem from a human donor with Susac syndrome.

The chain is built from TRBV25-1 and TRBJ2-1, with D maybe TRBD2 (6 bases). The CDR3 contains 15 residues. Trimming removed 5 bases from V and 0 bases from J, with 11 bases in between. Germline assignment: CDR1 MGHDK and CDR2 SYGVNS. CDR3: CASSPLASSYNEQFF. Here the CDR3 DNA reads TGTGCCAGCAGTCCCCTAGCGAGCTCCTACAATGAGCAGTTCTTC.

This clonotype was recorded once. The genes are TRBV5-6 and TRBJ1-5; possible D gene TRBD1, 5 bases. This CDR3 is built from 14 residues. Trimming shortened V by 2 bases and J by 7 bases, and 13 bases separated the two germline ends. Per germline, CDR1 SGHDT and CDR2 YYEEEE. The DNA for the CDR3 is TGTGCCAGCAGCTTTTGGCAGGGCCAACAGCCCCAGCATTTT. This gives the protein CASSFWQGQQPQHF.

This chain uses TRBV21-1 with TRBJ2-1; the table's D call of TRBD1 was not tested on the DNA. TRBV21-1 is described as a pseudogene. The CDR3 spans 15 residues. In DNA, the CDR3 is TGTGCCAGCAGCAAAGGCTCCCGGGGCGGGAATGAGCAGTTCTTC. Its translation: CASSKGSRGGNEQFF.

The chain combines TRBV6-1 with TRBJ2-2, with 7 bases fitting TRBD2. From germline, CDR1 is MNHNS and CDR2 SASEGT. J was trimmed by 5 bases and V by 1 base; bases with no gene match: 4. This CDR3 has 15 residues. The CDR3 DNA follows: TGTGCCAGCAGTGAAGTAAGCGGGATTACCGGGGAGCTGTTTTTT. Its translation is CASSEVSGITGELFF.

The rearrangement joins TRBV29-1 to TRBJ2-5; D unclear. This CDR3 is 13 amino acids long. V shed 4 bases and J shed 5 bases, with 14 bases lying between them. The germline CDR1 and CDR2 sequences are SQVTM and ANQGSEA. The DNA of the CDR3 is TGCAGCGTTGGGGCGGTTGATAAGGAGACCCAGTACTTC. Amino acid sequence: CSVGAVDKETQYF.

The chain couples TRBV12-3 or TRBV12-4 to TRBJ1-5, with a possible D match to TRBD1 (5 bases). Trimming pared 5 bases from V and 3 bases from J, leaving 20 bases between. The CDR3 covers 17 residues. CDR3 in DNA: TGTGCCAGCAGTCCACCGGGACGCCGGAAGAACAATCAGCCCCAGCATTTT. Protein product: CASSPPGRRKNNQPQHF.